Listed below are T cell receptor beta chains from one sample, sequenced in a study of tumor-infiltrating lymphocytes in localized non-small cell lung cancer. The method was immunoSEQ multiplex PCR; TCRdb's version includes in-frame clones alone and lacks a portion of them. The data show 14,000 to 15,000 clones, about four fifths seen once. The source material was lung tumor tissue. The receptors derive from a human donor with non-small cell lung cancer. The CDR3 runs from the conserved cysteine through the conserved F or W. The order of the fields is J gene, D gene, clone size, V gene, CDR3 protein, CDR3 DNA. D genes are given only for firm matches. Expanded clones are given a class, and other clones once, few, many or no size at all.

>TRBJ2-5|NA|NA|TRBV4-2
CASSQDGNLGETQYF
TGTGCCAGCAGCCAAGACGGGAATTTGGGGGAGACCCAGTACTTC
>TRBJ2-1|NA|once|TRBV11-3
CASSLDIPFDNEQFF
TGTGCCAGCAGCTTAGATATTCCCTTTGACAATGAGCAGTTCTTC
>TRBJ2-1|TRBD2|NA|TRBV11-2
CASSLRREAAEQFF
TGTGCCAGCAGCTTGCGGCGGGAGGCCGCTGAGCAGTTCTTC
>TRBJ1-4|NA|NA|TRBV2
CASITGGANEKLFF
TGTGCCAGCATAACCGGGGGGGCAAATGAAAAACTGTTTTTT
>TRBJ1-1|TRBD1|NA|TRBV19
CASSAQGGMNTEAFF
TGTGCCAGTAGTGCTCAGGGGGGCATGAACACTGAAGCTTTCTTT
>TRBJ1-1|NA|NA|TRBV7-2
CASSRRGNTEAFF
TGTGCCAGCAGTCGCAGGGGGAACACTGAAGCTTTCTTT
>TRBJ1-1|TRBD1|NA|TRBV30
CAWNAGGQDPFF
TGTGCCTGGAATGCCGGAGGACAGGATCCGTTCTTT
>TRBJ2-7|TRBD2|NA|TRBV4-3
CASSQGPGLASDAWEQYF
TGCGCCAGCAGCCAGGGACCGGGACTAGCCTCCGATGCCTGGGAGCAGTACTTC
>TRBJ2-7|TRBD1|NA|TRBV19
CASSPGQDRLLQYF
TGTGCCAGTTCCCCGGGACAGGACCGTTTATTGCAGTACTTC
>TRBJ1-1|NA|NA|TRBV5-1
CASSLAPQRGMNTEAFF
TGCGCCAGCAGCTTGGCCCCCCAACGGGGAATGAACACTGAAGCTTTCTTT
>TRBJ2-3|NA|NA|TRBV4-3
CASSQDGSTDTQYF
TGCGCCAGCAGCCAAGACGGCTCGACAGATACGCAGTATTTT
>TRBJ2-7|NA|NA|TRBV7-9
CASIRGGEQYF
TGTGCCAGCATCAGGGGGGGGGAGCAGTACTTC
>TRBJ2-7|TRBD2|NA|TRBV2
CASSERGGEQYF
TGTGCCAGCAGTGAGCGGGGGGGCGAGCAGTACTTC
>TRBJ2-7|NA|NA|TRBV9
CASSVATGGEGAYEQYF
TGTGCCAGCAGCGTAGCTACAGGAGGGGAGGGGGCCTACGAGCAGTACTTC
>TRBJ1-1|NA|NA|TRBV5-6
CASSHDGGNTEAFF
TGTGCCAGCAGCCACGACGGGGGGAACACTGAAGCTTTCTTT
>TRBJ1-5|TRBD1|NA|TRBV6-6
CASSYGTGGGQPQHF
TGTGCCAGCAGTTATGGGACAGGGGGCGGTCAGCCCCAGCATTTT
>TRBJ2-7|TRBD2|NA|TRBV4-3
CASSRSPPGTSGSRGSYEQYF
TGCGCCAGCAGCCGATCTCCCCCCGGGACTAGCGGGAGTCGAGGCTCCTACGAGCAGTACTTC
>TRBJ1-5|TRBD1|NA|TRBV27
CASSFQGGSAQHF
TGTGCCAGCAGTTTCCAGGGGGGCTCGGCCCAGCATTTT
>TRBJ1-4|NA|NA|TRBV4-3
CASSQAPGALNEKLFF
TGCGCCAGCAGCCAAGCCCCGGGGGCCCTCAATGAAAAACTGTTTTTT
>TRBJ2-7|TRBD1|once|TRBV2
CASRTGTEKKSYEQYF
TGTGCCAGCAGGACCGGGACAGAAAAAAAATCCTACGAGCAGTACTTC
>TRBJ1-1|NA|NA|TRBV7-9
CATEGGKAMEAFF
TGTGCCACAGAAGGGGGGAAAGCGATGGAAGCTTTCTTT
>TRBJ2-5|NA|NA|TRBV7-3
CASSLGRVGLNQETQYF
TGTGCCAGCAGCCTAGGACGGGTTGGGTTAAACCAAGAGACCCAGTACTTC
>TRBJ2-4|NA|NA|TRBV7-2
CASSLYSALLNIQYF
TGTGCCAGCAGCTTGTACAGCGCTCTCCTAAACATTCAGTACTTC
>TRBJ2-7|TRBD1|NA|TRBV19
CASSRAPGQGTIEQYF
TGTGCCAGTAGTAGAGCTCCGGGACAGGGAACGATTGAGCAGTACTTC
>TRBJ2-1|TRBD2|NA|TRBV9
CASSVGGAGGINEQFF
TGTGCCAGCAGCGTAGGTGGGGCGGGAGGGATAAATGAGCAGTTCTTC
>TRBJ2-3|TRBD2|NA|TRBV7-2
CASSLDPPSGRRTDTQYF
TGTGCCAGCAGCTTAGATCCCCCTAGCGGGAGGCGCACAGATACGCAGTATTTT
>TRBJ2-2|NA|NA|TRBV7-3
CASSLDGARTGELFF
TGTGCCAGCAGCTTAGACGGGGCTCGGACCGGGGAGCTGTTTTTT
>TRBJ2-1|NA|NA|TRBV7-9
CASSPKGGPYNEQFF
TGTGCCAGCAGCCCGAAAGGGGGGCCTTACAATGAGCAGTTCTTC
>TRBJ2-3|NA|NA|TRBV5-6
CASSWGHDTQYF
TGTGCCAGCAGCTGGGGGCATGATACGCAGTATTTT
>TRBJ2-1|NA|few|TRBV2
CASSEVYNEQFF
TGTGCCAGCAGTGAGGTATACAATGAGCAGTTCTTC
>TRBJ2-5|NA|NA|TRBV28
CASLGQGKETQYF
TGTGCCAGCCTAGGGCAGGGAAAAGAGACCCAGTACTTC
>TRBJ2-5|NA|NA|TRBV15
CATSRGLTVGETQYF
TGTGCCACCAGCAGAGGACTAACCGTTGGGGAGACCCAGTACTTC
>TRBJ2-1|TRBD2|NA|TRBV4-1
CASSFRTSGKYNEQFF
TGCGCCAGCAGCTTTCGGACTAGCGGGAAATACAATGAGCAGTTCTTC
>TRBJ2-7|NA|NA|TRBV4-3
CASSQDRGQTYEQYF
TGCGCCAGCAGCCAAGATCGCGGACAGACCTACGAGCAGTACTTC
>TRBJ2-5|NA|NA|TRBV10-3
CAISQLRVSSGPLYQETQYF
TGTGCCATCAGTCAACTGAGGGTTTCGAGTGGACCCTTATACCAAGAGACCCAGTACTTC
>TRBJ2-6|NA|NA|TRBV9
CASSPKDGSSGANVLTF
TGTGCCAGCAGCCCTAAGGACGGCAGCTCTGGGGCCAACGTCCTGACTTTC
>TRBJ2-1|NA|NA|TRBV7-2
CASSSGGVFYNEQFF
TGTGCCAGCAGCTCCGGGGGCGTCTTCTACAATGAGCAGTTCTTC
>TRBJ1-3|NA|few|TRBV7-8
CASSLVAEGNTIYF
TGTGCCAGCAGCTTAGTCGCGGAGGGAAACACCATATATTTT
>TRBJ2-1|NA|NA|TRBV4-3
CASSQAYRLVRRVDNEQFF
TGCGCCAGCAGCCAAGCTTATCGGCTAGTTAGGAGAGTGGACAATGAGCAGTTCTTC